These T cell receptor beta chains were read from a single sample in a study of neurological immune-mediated disorders. From the 5' RACE reads, TCRdb called clonotypes with MiXCR, one entry per CDR3 protein. The sample lists approximately 37,000 distinct CDR3 sequences; 3.5% to 4.5% were seen once. Sequenced input: PBMCs. The receptors here all came from a man aged 30 to 45 with multiple sclerosis. Both conserved end residues are part of each CDR3. Each record gives: J gene, V gene, clone size, CDR3 length, D gene, CDR3 protein, CDR3 DNA. The D gene is left open where the match is weak. For some rows the clone size is stated as once, few or many, or as a class when expanded; others skip it.

TRBJ2-1 | TRBV20-1 | many | 13 | NA | CSASGAPYNEQFF | TGCAGTGCTAGCGGGGCCCCCTACAATGAGCAGTTCTTC
TRBJ2-4 | TRBV20-1 | few | 14 | NA | CSAPDGVTKNIQYF | TGCAGTGCCCCGGACGGGGTAACGAAAAACATTCAGTACTTC
TRBJ1-4 | TRBV3-1 | many | 11 | NA | CASSSWEKLFF | TGTGCCAGCAGCTCTTGGGAAAAACTGTTTTTT
TRBJ1-2 | TRBV5-1 | many | 17 | TRBD1 | CASARTIRQGGDYGYTF | TGCGCCAGCGCTCGAACCATAAGACAGGGGGGAGACTATGGCTACACCTTC
TRBJ1-5 | TRBV20-1 | NA | 14 | TRBD1 | CSASPPQGDQPQHF | TGCAGTGCTAGTCCCCCACAGGGGGATCAGCCCCAGCATTTT
TRBJ2-2 | TRBV24-1 | many | 16 | TRBD1 | CATSETRTGVAGELFF | TGTGCCACCAGTGAAACCCGGACAGGGGTCGCCGGGGAGCTGTTTTTT
TRBJ1-1 | TRBV5-1 | many | 14 | TRBD1 | CASTTGTANTEAFF | TGCGCCAGCACCACCGGGACAGCAAACACTGAAGCTTTCTTT
TRBJ1-2 | TRBV7-3 | many | 14 | TRBD1 | CASSPGQGGYGYTF | TGTGCCAGCAGCCCGGGACAGGGAGGCTATGGCTACACCTTC
TRBJ2-7 | TRBV7-8 | many | 15 | NA | CASSYGRGQRYEQYF | TGTGCCAGCAGCTACGGACGCGGACAGCGCTACGAGCAGTACTTC
TRBJ2-3 | TRBV4-2 | many | 16 | NA | CASSQGGDISTDTQYF | TGTGCCAGCAGCCAAGGGGGGGACATAAGCACAGATACGCAGTATTTT
TRBJ2-5 | TRBV15 | many | 15 | NA | CATSRDRAAQETQYF | TGTGCCACCAGCAGAGATCGGGCAGCACAAGAGACCCAGTACTTC
TRBJ2-7 | TRBV10-2 | many | 13 | NA | CAKEGGHSYEQYF | TGCGCCAAGGAGGGGGGGCACTCCTACGAGCAGTACTTC
TRBJ2-1 | TRBV5-1 | NA | 14 | TRBD2 | CASSLIAGGNEQFF | TGCGCCAGCAGCTTGATAGCGGGGGGAAATGAGCAGTTCTTC
TRBJ2-7 | TRBV6-6 | many | 13 | TRBD2 | CASLAGSSYEQYF | TGTGCCAGCCTAGCGGGGAGCTCCTACGAGCAGTACTTC
TRBJ1-6 | TRBV18 | many | 14 | NA | CASSARKGNSPLHF | TGTGCCAGCTCAGCACGAAAGGGGAATTCACCCCTCCACTTT
TRBJ1-2 | TRBV20-1 | NA | 14 | TRBD1 | CSAKTDRDQYGYTF | TGCAGTGCGAAGACGGACAGGGACCAATATGGCTACACCTTC
TRBJ1-2 | TRBV20-1 | few | 16 | TRBD1 | CSARDLPRQGDYGYTF | TGCAGTGCTAGAGACCTACCGAGACAGGGCGACTATGGCTACACCTTC
TRBJ2-5 | TRBV4-3 | many | 15 | TRBD2 | CASSQGLAGGETQYF | TGCGCCAGCAGCCAAGGACTAGCGGGGGGAGAGACCCAGTACTTC
TRBJ1-1 | TRBV12-3/TRBV12-4 | many | 14 | NA | CASKSGGLNTEAFF | TGTGCCAGCAAAAGCGGGGGCCTGAACACTGAAGCTTTCTTT
TRBJ2-5 | TRBV5-1 | NA | 15 | NA | CASSLQGRVQETQYF | TGCGCCAGCAGCTTGCAGGGTAGGGTCCAAGAGACCCAGTACTTC
TRBJ2-5 | TRBV5-8 | many | 12 | NA | CASSLREETQYF | TGTGCCAGCAGCCTAAGGGAGGAGACCCAGTACTTC
TRBJ2-4 | TRBV7-2 | many | 18 | NA | CASSRQGLLSGMENIQYF | TGTGCCAGCAGTCGGCAGGGCCTACTTTCAGGAATGGAAAACATTCAGTACTTC
TRBJ1-1 | TRBV20-1 | few | 15 | NA | CSATTGRGPEEGAFF | TGCAGTGCTACCACCGGGCGGGGGCCCGAAGAGGGAGCTTTCTTT
TRBJ1-1 | TRBV12-3/TRBV12-4 | many | 14 | NA | CASSRYSSGTEAFF | TGTGCCAGCAGTCGATACAGCTCGGGGACTGAAGCTTTCTTT
TRBJ1-1 | TRBV5-6 | many | 14 | NA | CASSFWAGNTEAFF | TGTGCCAGCAGCTTTTGGGCCGGGAACACTGAAGCTTTCTTT
TRBJ2-1 | TRBV15 | many | 16 | TRBD1 | CATTKDRTSSYNEQFF | TGTGCCACCACCAAGGACAGGACCAGCTCCTACAATGAGCAGTTCTTC
TRBJ2-7 | TRBV20-1 | many | 15 | NA | CSAGSSSGTGYEQYF | TGCAGTGCCGGATCTTCCTCCGGGACTGGATACGAGCAGTACTTC
TRBJ2-5 | TRBV20-1 | many | 16 | TRBD2 | CSAATSGGFLQETQYF | TGCAGTGCCGCAACTAGCGGGGGGTTCCTCCAAGAGACCCAGTACTTC
TRBJ2-3 | TRBV20-1 | many | 12 | NA | CSAYRTADTQYF | TGCAGTGCTTACCGGACAGCAGATACGCAGTATTTT
TRBJ2-1 | TRBV20-1 | medium-sized | 14 | NA | CSARARDTFIEQFF | TGCAGTGCTAGAGCCCGGGACACATTTATCGAGCAGTTCTTC
TRBJ2-7 | TRBV7-2 | many | 14 | NA | CASSSGGRSYEQYF | TGTGCCAGCAGCTCTGGCGGTCGCTCCTACGAGCAGTACTTC
TRBJ2-2 | TRBV12-3/TRBV12-4 | many | 15 | TRBD1 | CASSTQTGVTGELFF | TGTGCCAGCAGTACACAGACAGGGGTGACCGGGGAGCTGTTTTTT
TRBJ1-6 | TRBV20-1 | NA | 14 | NA | CSAREGANGSPLHF | TGCAGTGCTAGAGAGGGGGCGAATGGTTCACCCCTCCACTTT
TRBJ2-5 | TRBV29-1 | many | 16 | NA | CSVLGVSLVGGETQYF | TGCAGCGTTCTTGGTGTTTCCCTCGTTGGTGGAGAGACCCAGTACTTC
TRBJ1-1 | TRBV6-6 | many | 13 | NA | CASSLGTSTEAFF | TGTGCCAGCAGTTTAGGGACCTCCACTGAAGCTTTCTTT
TRBJ2-3 | TRBV5-6 | many | 14 | NA | CASSFSAATDTQYF | TGTGCCAGCAGCTTTTCAGCCGCCACAGATACGCAGTATTTT
TRBJ1-4 | TRBV10-2 | NA | 14 | TRBD1 | CASSDSGTGEKLFF | TGCGCCAGCAGTGATTCCGGGACAGGGGAAAAACTGTTTTTT
TRBJ2-7 | TRBV7-6 | many | 14 | NA | CASSLGSDSYEQYF | TGTGCCAGCAGCTTAGGTTCAGACTCCTACGAGCAGTACTTC
TRBJ2-7 | TRBV20-1 | many | 18 | TRBD2 | CSAYPRIGLAGPTYEQYF | TGCAGTGCCTATCCCAGAATCGGACTAGCGGGACCCACCTACGAGCAGTACTTC
TRBJ1-2 | TRBV20-1 | NA | 12 | NA | CSARRPNYGYTF | TGCAGTGCTAGACGACCGAACTATGGCTACACCTTC
TRBJ2-1 | TRBV9 | many | 17 | TRBD1 | CASSVPGQGANYNEQFF | TGTGCCAGCAGCGTCCCGGGACAGGGGGCGAACTACAATGAGCAGTTCTTC
TRBJ2-2 | TRBV4-3 | NA | 19 | TRBD2 | CASSQDYPGGRTNTGELFF | TGCGCCAGCAGCCAAGATTATCCGGGGGGGCGCACGAACACCGGGGAGCTGTTTTTT
TRBJ2-3 | TRBV13 | many | 15 | TRBD2 | CASTTTSGITDTQYF | TGTGCCAGCACGACGACTAGCGGAATCACAGATACGCAGTATTTT
TRBJ1-5 | TRBV5-6 | many | 16 | NA | CASSFQGFMGNQPQHF | TGTGCCAGCAGCTTCCAGGGTTTTATGGGCAATCAGCCCCAGCATTTT